This T cell receptor beta chain was identified during a study of shared clonotypes between healthy human individuals. On the study more broadly: Aged 18 to 49, the donors were a couple of women and a few men.

Unsorted PBMC replicate PCRs used around 300 ng DNA, tens of thousands of T cell genomes. Per the study methods: Filtering was not the same, since immunoSEQ gave junction-only sequences without quality scores. Assay: immunoSEQ multiplex PCR; the TCRdb copy retains only in-frame clones and omits some. The V and J calls and clone size come from that table; D and trimming were worked out from the DNA. In the table there are more than 450,000 clones, around 79% of which are singletons. Trimming removed 3 bases from V and 1 base from J; junction bases left unmatched: 3. This CDR3 contains 14 residues. Per the germline V gene, CDR1 is KGHSH and CDR2 is LQKENI. Regarding the study as a whole: Sampling involved blood alone; tissue repertoires likely differ.

Turning to this clone: No antigen is known for it.

This chain links TRBV18 with TRBJ2-7; TRBD1 matches 7 bases. The specimen sequenced was PBMCs. The sequence was obtained from a woman aged 40 to 49 in good health. Some clones in this sample may be carry-over from other donors' samples. CDR3 sequence: CASSPTGISYEQYF. The CDR3 DNA reads TGTGCCAGCTCACCGACAGGGATTTCCTACGAGCAGTACTTC.